This TCR beta chain was obtained from a study of sequential checkpoint blockade in melanoma. Across the whole study: Both treatment sequences were followed by maintenance nivolumab.

This clone came up once. Profiling relied on immunoSEQ multiplex PCR, and the TCRdb table lists in-frame clones only, not all of them. The profile shows under 50,000 clones, roughly 84% of them singletons. Treatment reported: randomized to nivolumab then ipilimumab (arm A) or the reverse (arm B). None of the patients previously received DNA-damaging chemotherapy. Sorted cells were live CD3+CD8+, lacking CD19 and CD56, from PBMCs. Sample: CD8+ T cells sorted from blood (inferred from file names), taken from a patient given nivolumab and ipilimumab in sequence. The sequence was obtained from a human donor with melanoma.

The CDR3 here is CASSGTPYNEQFF. The CDR3 coding sequence is TGTGCCAGTTCCGGGACACCCTACAATGAGCAGTTCTTC. The rearrangement uses TRBV9 and TRBJ2-1, with D perhaps matching TRBD1 (6 bases). The CDR3 is 13 residues long. V was cut by 8 bases and J by 2 bases, with 11 bases left in between. Looked up from germline, CDR1 is SGDLS and CDR2 is YYNGEE.